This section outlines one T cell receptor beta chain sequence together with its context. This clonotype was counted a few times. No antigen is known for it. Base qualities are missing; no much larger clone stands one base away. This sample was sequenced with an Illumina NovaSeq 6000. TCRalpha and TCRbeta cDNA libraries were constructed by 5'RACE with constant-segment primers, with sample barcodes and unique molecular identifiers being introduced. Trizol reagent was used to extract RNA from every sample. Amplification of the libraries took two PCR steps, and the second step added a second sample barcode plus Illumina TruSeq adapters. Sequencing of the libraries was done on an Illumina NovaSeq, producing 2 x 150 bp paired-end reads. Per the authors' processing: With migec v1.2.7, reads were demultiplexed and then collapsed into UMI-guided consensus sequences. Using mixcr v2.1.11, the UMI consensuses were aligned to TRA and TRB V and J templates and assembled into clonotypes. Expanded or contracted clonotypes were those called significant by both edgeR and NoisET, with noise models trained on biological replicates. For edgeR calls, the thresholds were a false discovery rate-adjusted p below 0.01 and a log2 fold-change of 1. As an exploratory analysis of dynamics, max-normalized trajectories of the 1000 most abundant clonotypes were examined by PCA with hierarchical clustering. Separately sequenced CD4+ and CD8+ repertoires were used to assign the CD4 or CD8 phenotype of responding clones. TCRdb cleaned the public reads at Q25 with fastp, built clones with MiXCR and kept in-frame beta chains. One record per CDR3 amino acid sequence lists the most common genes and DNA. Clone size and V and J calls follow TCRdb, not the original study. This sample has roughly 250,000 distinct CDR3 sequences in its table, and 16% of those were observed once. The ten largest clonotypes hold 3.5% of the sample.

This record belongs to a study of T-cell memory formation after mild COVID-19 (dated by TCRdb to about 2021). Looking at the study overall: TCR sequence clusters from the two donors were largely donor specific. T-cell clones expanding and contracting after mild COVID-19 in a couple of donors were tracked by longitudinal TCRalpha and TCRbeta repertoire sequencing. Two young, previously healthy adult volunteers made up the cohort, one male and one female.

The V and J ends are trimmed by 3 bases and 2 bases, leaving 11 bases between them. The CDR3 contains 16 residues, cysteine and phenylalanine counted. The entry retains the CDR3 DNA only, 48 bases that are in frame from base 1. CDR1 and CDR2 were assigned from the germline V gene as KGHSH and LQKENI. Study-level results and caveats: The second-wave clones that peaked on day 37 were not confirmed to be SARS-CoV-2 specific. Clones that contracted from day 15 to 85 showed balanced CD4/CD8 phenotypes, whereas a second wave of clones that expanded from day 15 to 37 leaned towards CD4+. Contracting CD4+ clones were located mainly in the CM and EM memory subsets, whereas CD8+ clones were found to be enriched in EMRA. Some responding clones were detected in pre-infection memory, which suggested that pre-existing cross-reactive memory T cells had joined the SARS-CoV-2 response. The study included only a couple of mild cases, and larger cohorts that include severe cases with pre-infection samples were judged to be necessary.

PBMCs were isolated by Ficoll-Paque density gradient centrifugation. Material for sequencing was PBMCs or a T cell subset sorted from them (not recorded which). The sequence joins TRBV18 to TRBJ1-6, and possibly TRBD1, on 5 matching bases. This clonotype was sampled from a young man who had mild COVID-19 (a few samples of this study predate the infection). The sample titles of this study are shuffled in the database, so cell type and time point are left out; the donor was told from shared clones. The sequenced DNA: TGTGCCAGCTCACCGACGGGCAGGGCCTATAATTCACCCCTCCACTTT. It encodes CASSPTGRAYNSPLHF.